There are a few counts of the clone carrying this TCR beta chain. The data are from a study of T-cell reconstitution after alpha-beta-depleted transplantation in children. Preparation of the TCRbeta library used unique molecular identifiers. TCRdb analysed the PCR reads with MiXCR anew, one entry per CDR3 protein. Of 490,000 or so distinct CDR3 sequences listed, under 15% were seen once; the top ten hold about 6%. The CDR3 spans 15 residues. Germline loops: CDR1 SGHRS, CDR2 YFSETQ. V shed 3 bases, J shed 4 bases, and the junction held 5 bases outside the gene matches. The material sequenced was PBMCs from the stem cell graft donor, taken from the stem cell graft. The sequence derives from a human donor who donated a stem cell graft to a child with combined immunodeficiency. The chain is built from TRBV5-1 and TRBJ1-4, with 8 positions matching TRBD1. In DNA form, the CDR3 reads TGCGCCAGCAGCTACCGGACAGGGAATAATGAAAAACTGTTTTTT. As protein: CASSYRTGNNEKLFF.